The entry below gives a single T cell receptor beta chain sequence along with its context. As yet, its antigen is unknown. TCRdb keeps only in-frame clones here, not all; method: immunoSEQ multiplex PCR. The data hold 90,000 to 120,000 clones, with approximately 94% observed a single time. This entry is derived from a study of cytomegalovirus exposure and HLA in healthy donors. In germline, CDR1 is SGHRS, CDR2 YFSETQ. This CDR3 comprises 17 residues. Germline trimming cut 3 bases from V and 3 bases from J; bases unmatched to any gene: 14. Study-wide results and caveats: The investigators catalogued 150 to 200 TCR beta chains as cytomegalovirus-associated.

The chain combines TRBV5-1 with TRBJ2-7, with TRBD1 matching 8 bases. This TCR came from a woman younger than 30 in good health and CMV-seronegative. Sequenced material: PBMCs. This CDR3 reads CASSSPGGAGGLYEQYF. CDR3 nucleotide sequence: TGCGCCAGCAGCTCCCCAGGGGGCGCGGGTGGACTCTACGAGCAGTACTTC.